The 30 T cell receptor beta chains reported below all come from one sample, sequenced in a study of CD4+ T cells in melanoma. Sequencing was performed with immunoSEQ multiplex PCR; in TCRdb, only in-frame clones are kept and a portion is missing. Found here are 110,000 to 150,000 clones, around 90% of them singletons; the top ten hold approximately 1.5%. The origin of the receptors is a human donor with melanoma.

Here the CDR3 DNA reads TGTGCCAGCTCACCACGGGTGGTGCGACAGGGAAACTCTGGGGCCAACGTCCTGACTTTC. Encoded protein: CASSPRVVRQGNSGANVLTF. The V call is TRBV18, the J call TRBJ2-6, with 7 bases that match TRBD1. Germline trimming cut 1 base from V and 0 bases from J; bases unmatched to any gene: 12. The CDR3 has 20 residues. Germline V gene sequence: CDR1 KGHSH, CDR2 LQKENI.

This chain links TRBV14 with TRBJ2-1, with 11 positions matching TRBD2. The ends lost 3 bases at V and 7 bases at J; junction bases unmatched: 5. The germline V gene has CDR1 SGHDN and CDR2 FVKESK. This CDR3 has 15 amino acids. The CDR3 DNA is TGTGCCAGCAGCCATGCGCTAGCGGGGGGAAATGAGCAGTTCTTC. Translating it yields CASSHALAGGNEQFF. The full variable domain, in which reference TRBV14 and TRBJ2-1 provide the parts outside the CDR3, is EAGVTQFPSHSVIEKGQTVTLRCDPISGHDNLYWYRRVMGKEIKFLLHFVKESKQDESGMPNNRFLAERTGGTYSTLKVQPAELEDSGVYFCASSHALAGGNEQFFGPGTRLTVL.

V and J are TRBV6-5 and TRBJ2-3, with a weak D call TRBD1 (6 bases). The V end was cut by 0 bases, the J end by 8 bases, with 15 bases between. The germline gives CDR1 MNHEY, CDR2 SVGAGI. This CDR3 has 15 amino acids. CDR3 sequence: CASSYSGQGIGTQYF. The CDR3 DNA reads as TGTGCCAGCAGTTACTCAGGGCAGGGGATTGGTACGCAGTATTTT.

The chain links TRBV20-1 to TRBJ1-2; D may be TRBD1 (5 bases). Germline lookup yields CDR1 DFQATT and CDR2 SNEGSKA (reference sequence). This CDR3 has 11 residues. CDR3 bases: TGCAGGGGGGGGAACGACTATGGCTACACCTTC. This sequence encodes CRGGNDYGYTF.

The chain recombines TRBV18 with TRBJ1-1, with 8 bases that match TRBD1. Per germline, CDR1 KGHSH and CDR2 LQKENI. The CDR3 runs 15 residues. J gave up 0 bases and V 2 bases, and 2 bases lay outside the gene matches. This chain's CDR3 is CASSPRTGMNTEAFF. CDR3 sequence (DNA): TGTGCCAGCTCACCAAGGACAGGGATGAACACTGAAGCTTTCTTT.

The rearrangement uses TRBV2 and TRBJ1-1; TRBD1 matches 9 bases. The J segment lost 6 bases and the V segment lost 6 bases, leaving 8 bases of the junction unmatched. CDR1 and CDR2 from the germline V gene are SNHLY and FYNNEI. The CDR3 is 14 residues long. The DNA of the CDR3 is TGTGCCAGCAGCCCCAGGACAGGGGCGGCTGAAGCTTTCTTT. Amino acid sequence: CASSPRTGAAEAFF.

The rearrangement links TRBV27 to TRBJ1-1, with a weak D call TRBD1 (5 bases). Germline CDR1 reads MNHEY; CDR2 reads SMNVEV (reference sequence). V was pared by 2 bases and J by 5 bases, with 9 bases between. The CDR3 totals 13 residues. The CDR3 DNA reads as TGTGCCAGCAGTTTACAGGGTCGGACTGAAGCTTTCTTT. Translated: CASSLQGRTEAFF.

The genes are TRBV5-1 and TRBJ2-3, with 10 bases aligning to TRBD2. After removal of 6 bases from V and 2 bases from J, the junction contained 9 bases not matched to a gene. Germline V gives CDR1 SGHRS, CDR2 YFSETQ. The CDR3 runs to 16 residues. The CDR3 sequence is CASTFSGGSSTDTQYF. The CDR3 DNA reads TGCGCCAGCACCTTTAGCGGGGGGTCTTCCACAGATACGCAGTATTTT.

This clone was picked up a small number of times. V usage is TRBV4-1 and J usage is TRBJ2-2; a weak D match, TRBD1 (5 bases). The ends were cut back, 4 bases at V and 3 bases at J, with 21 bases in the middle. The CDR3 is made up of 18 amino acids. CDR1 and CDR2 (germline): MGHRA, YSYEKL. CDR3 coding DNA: TGCGCCAGCAGCCGACGCATCCTGATGCAGGGCTACACCGGGGAGCTGTTTTTT. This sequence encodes CASSRRILMQGYTGELFF.

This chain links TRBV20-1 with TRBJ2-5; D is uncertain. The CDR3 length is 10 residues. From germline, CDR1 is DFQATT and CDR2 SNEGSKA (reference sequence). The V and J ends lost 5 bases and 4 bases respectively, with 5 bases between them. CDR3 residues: CSAWSETQYF. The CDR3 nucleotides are TGCAGTGCTTGGTCAGAGACCCAGTACTTC.

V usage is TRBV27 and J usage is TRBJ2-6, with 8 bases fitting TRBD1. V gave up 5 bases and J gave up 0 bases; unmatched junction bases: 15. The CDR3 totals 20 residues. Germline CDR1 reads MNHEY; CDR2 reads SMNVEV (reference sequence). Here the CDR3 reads CASSPRGTGGSLSGANVLTF. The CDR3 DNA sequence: TGTGCCAGCAGTCCGAGGGGGACAGGAGGGAGTCTCTCTGGGGCCAACGTCCTGACTTTC.

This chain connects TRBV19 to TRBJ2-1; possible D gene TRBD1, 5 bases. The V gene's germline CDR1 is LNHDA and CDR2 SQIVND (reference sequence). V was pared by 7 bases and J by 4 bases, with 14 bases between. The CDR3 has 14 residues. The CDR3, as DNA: TGTGCCAGTACCGACCCGTACAGGTACAATGAGCAGTTCTTC. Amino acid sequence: CASTDPYRYNEQFF.

The CDR3, as DNA: TGTGCCAGCAGCTTAGCACTAGCGGGGGGTTCGCAGTATTTT. It codes for CASSLALAGGSQYF. The chain carries TRBV7-3 and TRBJ2-3; 12 bases align to TRBD2. Germline V gene lookup returns CDR1 SGHTA and CDR2 FQGTGA. The CDR3 covers 14 residues. With 2 bases clipped from V and 10 bases from J, the junction kept 4 bases outside the gene matches.

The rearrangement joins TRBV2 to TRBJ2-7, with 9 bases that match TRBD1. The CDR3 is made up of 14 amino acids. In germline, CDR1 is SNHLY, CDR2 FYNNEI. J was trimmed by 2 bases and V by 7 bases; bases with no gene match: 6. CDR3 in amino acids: CASTPQGAPYEQYF. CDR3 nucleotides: TGTGCCAGCACCCCACAGGGGGCCCCCTACGAGCAGTACTTC. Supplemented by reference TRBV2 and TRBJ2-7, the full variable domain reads EPEVTQTPSHQVTQMGQEVILRCVPISNHLYFYWYRQILGQKVEFLVSFYNNEISEKSEIFDDQFSVERPDGSNFTLKIRSTKLEDSAMYFCASTPQGAPYEQYFGPGTRLTVT.

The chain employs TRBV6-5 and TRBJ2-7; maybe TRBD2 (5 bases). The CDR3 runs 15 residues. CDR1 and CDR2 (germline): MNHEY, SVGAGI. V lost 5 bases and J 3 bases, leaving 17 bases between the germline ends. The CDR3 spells CASSRLQLRDYEQYF. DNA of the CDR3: TGTGCCAGCAGTCGACTACAGTTACGGGACTACGAGCAGTACTTC.

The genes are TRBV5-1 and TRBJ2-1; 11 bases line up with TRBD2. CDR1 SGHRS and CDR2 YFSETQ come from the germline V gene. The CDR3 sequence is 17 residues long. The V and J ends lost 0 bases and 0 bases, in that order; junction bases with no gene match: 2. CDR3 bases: TGCGCCAGCAGCTTGGCCACTAGCGGGAGCTCCTACAATGAGCAGTTCTTC. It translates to CASSLATSGSSYNEQFF.

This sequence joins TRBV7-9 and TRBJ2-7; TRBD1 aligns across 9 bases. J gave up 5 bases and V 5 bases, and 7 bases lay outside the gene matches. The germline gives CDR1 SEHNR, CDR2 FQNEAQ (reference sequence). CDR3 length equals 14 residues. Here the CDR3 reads CASSDAGTGNEQYF. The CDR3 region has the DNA TGTGCCAGCAGCGACGCCGGGACAGGGAACGAGCAGTACTTC.

The DNA of the CDR3 is TGTGCCAGCAGCCCCGCTAGTGGACGGGATACGCAGTATTTT. This sequence encodes CASSPASGRDTQYF. The J gene is TRBJ2-3, the V gene TRBV11-3; unclear D gene. Trimming removed 5 bases from V and 6 bases from J, with 15 bases in between. Germline V gene lookup returns CDR1 SGHNT and CDR2 YENEEA. The length of the CDR3 is 14 residues. Complete variable domain (other parts from reference TRBV11-3 and TRBJ2-3): EAGVVQSPRYKIIEKKQPVAFWCNPISGHNTLYWYLQNLGQGPELLIRYENEEAVDDSQLPKDRFSAERLKGVDSTLKIQPAELGDSAVYLCASSPASGRDTQYFGPGTRLTVL.

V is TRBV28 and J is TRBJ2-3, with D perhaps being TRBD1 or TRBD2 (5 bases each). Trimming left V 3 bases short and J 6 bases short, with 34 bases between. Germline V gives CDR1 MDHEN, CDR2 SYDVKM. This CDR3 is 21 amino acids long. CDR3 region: CASSFTRARGLGPQATDTQYF. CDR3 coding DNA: TGTGCCAGCAGTTTCACCCGAGCCCGGGGCCTCGGACCCCAAGCCACGGATACGCAGTATTTT.

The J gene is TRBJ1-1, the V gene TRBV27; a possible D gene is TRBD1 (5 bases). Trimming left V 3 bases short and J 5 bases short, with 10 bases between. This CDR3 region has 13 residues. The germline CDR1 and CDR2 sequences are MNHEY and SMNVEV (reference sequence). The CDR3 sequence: CASSFQGLTEAFF. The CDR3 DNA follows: TGTGCCAGCAGTTTTCAGGGTTTAACTGAAGCTTTCTTT.

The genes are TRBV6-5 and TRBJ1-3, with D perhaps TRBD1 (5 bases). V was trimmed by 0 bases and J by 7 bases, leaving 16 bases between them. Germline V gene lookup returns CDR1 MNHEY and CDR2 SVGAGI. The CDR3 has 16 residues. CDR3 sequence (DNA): TGTGCCAGCAGTTACTCGATTAACAGGCTTTATAACACCATATATTTT. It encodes CASSYSINRLYNTIYF.

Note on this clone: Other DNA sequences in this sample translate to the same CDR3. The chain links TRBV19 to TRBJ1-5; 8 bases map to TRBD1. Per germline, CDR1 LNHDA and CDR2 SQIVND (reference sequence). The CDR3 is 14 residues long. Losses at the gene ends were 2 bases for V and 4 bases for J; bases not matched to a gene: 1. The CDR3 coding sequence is TGTGCCAGTAGTATAAGGACAGGGAATCAGCCCCAGCATTTT. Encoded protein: CASSIRTGNQPQHF.

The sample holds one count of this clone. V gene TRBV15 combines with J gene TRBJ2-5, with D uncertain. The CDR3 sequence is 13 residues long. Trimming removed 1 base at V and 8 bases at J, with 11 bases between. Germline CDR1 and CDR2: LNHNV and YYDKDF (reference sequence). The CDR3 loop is CATSRAPPDTQYF. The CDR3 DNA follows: TGTGCCACCAGCAGAGCCCCTCCAGACACCCAGTACTTC.

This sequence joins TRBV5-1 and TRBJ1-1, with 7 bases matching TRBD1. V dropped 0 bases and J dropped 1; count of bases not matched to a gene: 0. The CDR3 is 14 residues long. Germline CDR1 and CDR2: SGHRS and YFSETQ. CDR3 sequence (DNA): TGCGCCAGCAGCTTGGACAGGGGGAACACTGAAGCTTTCTTT. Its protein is CASSLDRGNTEAFF.

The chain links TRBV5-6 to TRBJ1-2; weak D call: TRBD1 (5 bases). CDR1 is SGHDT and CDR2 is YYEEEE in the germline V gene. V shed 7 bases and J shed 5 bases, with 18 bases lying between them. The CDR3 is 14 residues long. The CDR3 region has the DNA TGTGCCAGCTCCGTCCCACAGGCAACTTATGGCTACACCTTC. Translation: CASSVPQATYGYTF.

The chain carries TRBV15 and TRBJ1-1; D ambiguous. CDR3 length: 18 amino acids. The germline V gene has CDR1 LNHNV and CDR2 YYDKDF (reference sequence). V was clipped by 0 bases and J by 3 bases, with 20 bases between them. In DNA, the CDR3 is TGTGCCACCAGCAGAGATTCAGCCCTTAGTTCCCTGGACACTGAAGCTTTCTTT. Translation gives CATSRDSALSSLDTEAFF.

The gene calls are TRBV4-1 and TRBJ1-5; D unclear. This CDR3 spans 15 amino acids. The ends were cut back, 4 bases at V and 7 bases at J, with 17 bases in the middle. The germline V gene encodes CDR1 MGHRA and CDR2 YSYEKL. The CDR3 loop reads CASSRDHGIGQPQHF. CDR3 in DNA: TGCGCCAGCAGCCGAGATCACGGGATAGGACAGCCCCAGCATTTT.

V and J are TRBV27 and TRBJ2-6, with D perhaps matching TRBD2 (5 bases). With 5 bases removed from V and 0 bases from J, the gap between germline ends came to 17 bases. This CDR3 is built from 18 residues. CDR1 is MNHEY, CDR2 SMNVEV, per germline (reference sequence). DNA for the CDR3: TGTGCCAGCAGTCGTCAACACCGCGGGTTCTCTGGGGCCAACGTCCTGACTTTC. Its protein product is CASSRQHRGFSGANVLTF.

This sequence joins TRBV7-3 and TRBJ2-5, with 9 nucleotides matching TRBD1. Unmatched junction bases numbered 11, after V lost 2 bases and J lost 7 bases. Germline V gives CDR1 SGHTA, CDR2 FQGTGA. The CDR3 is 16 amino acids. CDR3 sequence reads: CASSLGPPGQGVTQYF. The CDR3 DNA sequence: TGTGCCAGCAGCTTAGGGCCACCGGGACAGGGCGTGACCCAGTACTTC.

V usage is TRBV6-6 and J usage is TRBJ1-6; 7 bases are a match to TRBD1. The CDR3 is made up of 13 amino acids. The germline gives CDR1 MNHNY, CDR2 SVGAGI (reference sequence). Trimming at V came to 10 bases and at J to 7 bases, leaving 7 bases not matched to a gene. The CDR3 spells CATKTGTNSPLHF. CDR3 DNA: TGTGCCACCAAGACAGGGACCAATTCACCCCTCCACTTT.